One and the same sample provided the 11 T cell receptor beta chains below, sequenced in a study of beta chain features in type 1 diabetes. Whole-study findings and limits: For Type 1 diabetes patients, all four CD4+ subsets carried TCRB CDR3s that were moderately but significantly shorter.

Their cognate antigens are unknown. The isolated RNA, all of it, was reverse transcribed, so expressed TCRB transcripts were what got sequenced. Sequenced by immunoSEQ multiplex PCR; TCRdb stores in-frame clones only, minus some. The table lists 330,000 or so clones, roughly an eighth of them singletons. The specimen sequenced was naive CD4+ T cells from blood. These receptors all stem from a woman in her late teens or twenties with type 1 diabetes.

The chain couples TRBV28 to TRBJ1-2, with 9 bases aligning to TRBD1. The CDR3 has 14 amino acids. The ends lost 2 bases at V and 6 bases at J; junction bases unmatched: 4. The germline V gene encodes CDR1 MDHEN and CDR2 SYDVKM. Here the CDR3 reads CASSLGGQGHGYTF. The DNA for the CDR3 is TGTGCCAGCAGTTTAGGGGGACAGGGCCATGGCTACACCTTC.

This clone has only a few counts. The chain has TRBV19 and TRBJ2-3; 10 bases are shared with TRBD2. This CDR3 has 14 amino acids. From germline, CDR1 is LNHDA and CDR2 SQIVND (reference sequence). V gave up 6 bases and J gave up 9 bases; unmatched junction bases: 9. CDR3 residues: CASSPSGGVGTQYF. The CDR3 DNA follows: TGTGCCAGTAGCCCTAGCGGGGGAGTCGGCACGCAGTATTTT.

CDR3 region: CAWRGAVTYNEQFF. CDR3 bases: TGTGCCTGGAGGGGAGCGGTGACCTACAATGAGCAGTTCTTC. V gene TRBV30 combines with J gene TRBJ2-1, with a tentative D call TRBD2 (5 bases). Germline V gives CDR1 GTSNPN, CDR2 SVGIG (reference sequence). This CDR3 is 14 amino acids long. Trimming cost V 3 bases and J 2 bases, with 11 bases left between them.

V gene TRBV28 combines with J gene TRBJ2-7; no reliable D call. V was trimmed by 3 bases and J by 2 bases, leaving 8 bases between them. The CDR3 consists of 13 residues. The V gene's germline CDR1 is MDHEN and CDR2 SYDVKM. CDR3 in amino acids: CASSLGSPYEQYF. The CDR3 bases are TGTGCCAGCAGTTTGGGCAGTCCCTACGAGCAGTACTTC.

This clone turned up a few times. Written as DNA, the CDR3 is TGTGCCAGTAAGTCGTCAGTCTATGGCTACACCTTC. Translation: CASKSSVYGYTF. The chain is built from TRBV19 and TRBJ1-2; D is ambiguous. The CDR3 is 12 amino acids. The germline CDR1 and CDR2 sequences are LNHDA and SQIVND (reference sequence). The V end lost 7 bases, the J end lost 4 bases, and 10 bases lay between the germline ends.

This rearrangement joins TRBV6-5 to TRBJ1-4; 7 nucleotides match TRBD1. The CDR3 length is 13 residues. V lost 7 bases and J lost 6; bases outside the gene matches: 5. CDR1 and CDR2 (germline): MNHEY, SVGAGI. The CDR3 DNA reads as TGTGCCAGCAAACAGGGGCCCTATGAAAAACTGTTTTTT. This sequence encodes CASKQGPYEKLFF.

In this sample, this clone turned up a few times. The gene calls are TRBV5-1 and TRBJ1-6; the D gene is possibly TRBD1 (5 bases). V was shortened by 4 bases and J by 7 bases, with 15 bases between the two germline ends. Germline V lookup: CDR1 SGHRS, CDR2 YFSETQ. CDR3 length: 15 residues. The CDR3 protein is CASSPAGLPNSPLHF. Here the CDR3 DNA reads TGCGCCAGCAGCCCGGCGGGACTTCCCAATTCACCCCTCCACTTT.

This clone was counted a few times. The chain carries TRBV12-5 and TRBJ2-1; TRBD2 agrees at 14 bases. Trimming at V came to 6 bases and at J to 2 bases, leaving 9 bases not matched to a gene. CDR3 size: 18 residues. From germline, CDR1 is LGHNT and CDR2 FRNRAP. DNA for the CDR3: TGTGCTAGTGGCTCCGGGACTAGCGGGAGTTACGCCTACAATGAGCAGTTCTTC. It is translated as CASGSGTSGSYAYNEQFF.

This clone was counted between two and nine times. This sequence joins TRBV4-3 and TRBJ2-7; 9 bases fit TRBD1. The J segment lost 3 bases and the V segment lost 1 base, leaving 4 bases of the junction unmatched. CDR1 and CDR2 (germline): LGHNA, YSLEER. The CDR3 contains 15 residues. The CDR3 sequence: CASSQALDRGYEQYF. The CDR3 DNA sequence: TGCGCCAGCAGCCAAGCGCTGGACAGGGGCTACGAGCAGTACTTC.

The CDR3 loop reads CASSLEILREQYF. In DNA, the CDR3 is TGTGCCAGCAGCTTAGAGATTCTCCGGGAGCAGTACTTC. This chain uses TRBV7-2 with TRBJ2-7; D is undetermined. The CDR3 covers 13 residues. The germline gives CDR1 SGHTA, CDR2 FQGNSA. Trimming stripped 1 base from V and 7 bases from J, with 11 bases between. Combining the CDR3 with reference TRBV7-2 and TRBJ2-7 gives the whole variable domain GAGVSQSPSNKVTEKGKDVELRCDPISGHTALYWYRQSLGQGLEFLIYFQGNSAPDKSGLPSDRFSAERTGGSVSTLTIQRTQQEDSAVYLCASSLEILREQYFGPGTRLTVT.

V gene TRBV5-1 combines with J gene TRBJ2-1; 9 positions agree with TRBD1. CDR1 is SGHRS, CDR2 YFSETQ, per germline. There are 15 residues in the CDR3. V lost 10 bases to trimming and J lost 7 bases; unmatched junction nucleotides: 15. This chain's CDR3 is CAPELRGTGINEQFF. In DNA form, the CDR3 reads TGCGCCCCCGAACTTAGGGGGACAGGGATTAATGAGCAGTTCTTC.